Below, 26 T cell receptor beta chains from the same sample are listed, as sequenced in a study of blood T cell repertoires in COVID-19. Method: immunoSEQ multiplex PCR; TCRdb's copy keeps in-frame clones and lacks some. The table shows about 220,000 clones, with around 81% occurring only once. The sequenced sample consisted of peripheral blood. These receptors all stem from a woman in her sixties or seventies with acute or convalescent COVID-19.

The DNA for the CDR3 is TGCAGCGTTGCGGACAGGCCCAATGAAAAACTGTTTTTT. This encodes CSVADRPNEKLFF. V is TRBV29-1 and J is TRBJ1-4; 7 nucleotides align to TRBD1. The germline V gene encodes CDR1 SQVTM and CDR2 ANQGSEA. Losses at the gene ends were 4 bases for V and 5 bases for J; bases not matched to a gene: 4. The CDR3 totals 13 residues. The full variable domain, rest sourced from reference TRBV29-1 and TRBJ1-4, is SAVISQKPSRDICQRGTSLTIQCQVDSQVTMMFWYRQQPGQSLTLIATANQGSEATYESGFVIDKFPISRPNLTFSTLTVSNMSPEDSSIYLCSVADRPNEKLFFGSGTQLSVL.

The chain links TRBV5-1 to TRBJ1-2; D is possibly TRBD1 (5 bases). This CDR3 contains 14 residues. The V and J ends lost 4 bases and 1 base respectively, with 11 bases between them. The germline V gene encodes CDR1 SGHRS and CDR2 YFSETQ. CDR3 coding DNA: TGCGCCAGCAGCCTGGTGGACATTAACTATGGCTACACCTTC. This sequence encodes CASSLVDINYGYTF.

The chain employs TRBV2 and TRBJ2-1, with TRBD2 as a possible D gene (6 bases). Per the germline V gene, CDR1 is SNHLY and CDR2 is FYNNEI. The ends were cut back, 5 bases at V and 13 bases at J, with 24 bases in the middle. The CDR3 sequence is 15 residues long. This chain's CDR3 is CASSPPETSPGPQFF. The CDR3 DNA reads as TGTGCCAGCAGTCCCCCGGAGACTAGTCCGGGCCCCCAGTTCTTC.

Note on this clone: No conserved phenylalanine or tryptophan ends this CDR3, so it is likely a read error. It is unclear where the CDR3 begins or ends on the DNA, so no DNA is shown, and the CDR3 is as TCRdb lists it. The CDR3 sequence is CASSEANRDREL. This chain connects TRBV6-1 to TRBJ2-7; TRBD1 is the table's D call, not checked against the DNA. With termini counted, the CDR3 has 12 amino acids. Per germline, CDR1 MNHNS and CDR2 SASEGT.

V and J are TRBV7-2 and TRBJ1-3, with D unclear. The CDR3 runs 15 residues. In germline, CDR1 is SGHTA, CDR2 FQGNSA. V was trimmed by 6 bases and J by 5 bases, leaving 17 bases between them. CDR3 protein: CASSPNAVGRNTIYF. CDR3 sequence (DNA): TGTGCCAGCAGTCCTAATGCGGTCGGAAGAAACACCATATATTTT.

The rearrangement joins TRBV2 to TRBJ2-2; D is possibly TRBD1 (5 bases). The V end lost 3 bases, the J end lost 6 bases, and 8 bases lay between the germline ends. CDR1 SNHLY and CDR2 FYNNEI come from the germline V gene. This CDR3 is built from 13 residues. The CDR3 loop is CASSDQGSGELFF. For the CDR3, the DNA is TGTGCCAGCAGTGATCAGGGTTCCGGGGAGCTGTTTTTT.

This clone appeared a few times. This chain links TRBV12-3 or TRBV12-4 with TRBJ2-2; the D gene is possibly TRBD1 (5 bases). The CDR3 is made up of 12 amino acids. Trimming shortened V by 8 bases and J by 6 bases, and 10 bases separated the two germline ends. The CDR3 protein is CASQQGAGELFF. For the CDR3, the DNA is TGTGCCAGCCAGCAGGGCGCCGGGGAGCTGTTTTTT.

The V gene is TRBV28, the J gene TRBJ1-5, with D possibly TRBD1 on 5 matching bases. V was pared by 7 bases and J by 2 bases, with 18 bases between. This CDR3 region has 16 residues. Germline CDR1 reads MDHEN; CDR2 reads SYDVKM. CDR3 coding DNA: TGTGCCAGCATCCCTAACAGGCAAAGGGGCAATCAGCCCCAGCATTTT. Its translation: CASIPNRQRGNQPQHF.

V and J are TRBV6-5 and TRBJ2-1, with D possibly being TRBD1 (6 bases). The CDR3 runs to 14 residues. Germline CDR1 MNHEY, CDR2 SVGAGI. Trimming stripped 5 bases from V and 6 bases from J, with 14 bases between. CDR3 sequence: CASSQTRQANEQFF. As DNA, the CDR3 is TGTGCCAGCAGTCAGACTCGACAGGCCAATGAGCAGTTCTTC.

The sample holds a few counts of this clone. This chain uses TRBV18 with TRBJ2-2, with D possibly matching TRBD1 (6 bases). Germline assignment: CDR1 KGHSH and CDR2 LQKENI. This CDR3 contains 14 residues. The V end lost 3 bases, the J end lost 2 bases, and 7 bases lay between the germline ends. Written as DNA, the CDR3 is TGTGCCAGCTCACCGGACAGAAACACCGGGGAGCTGTTTTTT. Encoded protein: CASSPDRNTGELFF.

The genes are TRBV2 and TRBJ1-2; 8 bases align to TRBD1. Germline loops: CDR1 SNHLY, CDR2 FYNNEI. The length of the CDR3 is 13 residues. V lost 7 bases to trimming and J lost 0 bases; unmatched junction nucleotides: 1. CDR3 in amino acids: CASKQGANYGYTF. As DNA, the CDR3 is TGTGCCAGCAAACAGGGGGCTAACTATGGCTACACCTTC.

This clone was seen more than once but under ten times. The chain couples TRBV24-1 to TRBJ1-6, with D perhaps TRBD1 (6 bases). Trimming shortened V by 4 bases and J by 1 base, and 7 bases separated the two germline ends. Germline loops: CDR1 KGHDR, CDR2 SFDVKD. The CDR3 has 15 residues. The CDR3: CATSDGQSYNSPLHF. The DNA for the CDR3 is TGTGCCACCAGTGACGGACAGTCCTATAATTCACCCCTCCACTTT.

The rearrangement joins TRBV5-5 to TRBJ1-2; the match to TRBD1 covers 7 bases. The CDR3 extends over 15 amino acids. With V trimmed by 1 base and J by 2 bases, 5 bases remained unmatched. CDR1 SGHKS and CDR2 YYEKEE come from the germline V gene (reference sequence). CDR3 nucleotide sequence: TGTGCCAGCAGCTTGATCGGACAGGACAACTATGGCTACACCTTC. As protein: CASSLIGQDNYGYTF.

J is TRBJ2-7 and V is TRBV3-1 (or the pseudogene TRBV3-2); a weak D match, TRBD2 (6 bases). There are 16 residues in the CDR3. Looked up from germline, CDR1 is LGHDT and CDR2 is YNNKEL (reference sequence). V gave up 0 bases and J gave up 0 bases, with 12 bases separating them. The CDR3 bases are TGTGCCAGCAGCCAAGACAGCGGGCTTTACTCCTACGAGCAGTACTTC. This codes for CASSQDSGLYSYEQYF.

The rearrangement uses TRBV6-5 and TRBJ1-2; tentatively, D is TRBD1 (5 bases). Trimming shortened V by 6 bases and J by 7 bases, and 12 bases separated the two germline ends. Germline V gene lookup returns CDR1 MNHEY and CDR2 SVGAGI. The CDR3 totals 12 residues. CDR3: CASRRQSPGYTF. The DNA of the CDR3 is TGTGCCAGCAGGAGACAGAGCCCTGGCTACACCTTC.

This sequence joins TRBV5-8 and TRBJ2-3, with a possible D match to TRBD2 (5 bases). Trimming pared 5 bases from V and 6 bases from J, leaving 10 bases between. The germline V gene has CDR1 SGHTS and CDR2 YDEGEE. The CDR3 is 12 amino acids. The CDR3 region is CASRDRRDTQYF. The CDR3 DNA reads TGTGCCAGCAGGGATCGGAGGGATACGCAGTATTTT.

This sequence joins TRBV5-4 and TRBJ2-1; TRBD1 matches at 7 bases. Germline V lookup: CDR1 SGHNT, CDR2 YYREEE (reference sequence). V trimming: 4 bases; J trimming: 6 bases; junction bases outside the gene matches: 7. The CDR3 is 14 residues long. CDR3 DNA: TGTGCCAGCAGCCTGAACGACAGGGTCAATGAGCAGTTCTTC. Translated: CASSLNDRVNEQFF.

The DNA of the CDR3 is TGTGCCAGCAGTGAAGACAGGAATCTTAATGAGCAGTTCTTC. Its protein product is CASSEDRNLNEQFF. V usage is TRBV6-1 and J usage is TRBJ2-1; perhaps TRBD1 as D (5 bases). Germline values: CDR1 MNHNS, CDR2 SASEGT. The CDR3 runs 14 residues. V gave up 1 base and J gave up 7 bases, with 11 bases separating them.

The V call is TRBV6-1, the J call TRBJ2-2; TRBD2 aligns across 7 bases. Germline V lookup: CDR1 MNHNS, CDR2 SASEGT. V lost 2 bases, J lost 0 bases, and 3 bases stayed unmatched. This CDR3 has 16 amino acids. The CDR3, as DNA: TGTGCCAGCAGTGAATTTGGGGGGGCGAACACCGGGGAGCTGTTTTTT. Its protein product is CASSEFGGANTGELFF.

This chain links TRBV5-1 with TRBJ2-3; TRBD2 matches 14 bases. V dropped 2 bases and J dropped 1; count of bases not matched to a gene: 6. The V gene's germline CDR1 is SGHRS and CDR2 YFSETQ. The CDR3 extends over 18 amino acids. CDR3 coding DNA: TGCGCCAGCAGCTTCGGACTAGCGGGGGGATCTGGCACAGATACGCAGTATTTT. It is translated as CASSFGLAGGSGTDTQYF.

This clone was picked up one time. The chain uses TRBV7-8 and TRBJ2-1; 10 bases are shared with TRBD2. V was clipped by 5 bases and J by 8 bases; unmatched bases: 9. The CDR3 contains 15 residues. Germline V lookup: CDR1 SGHVS, CDR2 FQNEAQ. The CDR3 protein is CASSPVVAGGHEQFF. In DNA form, the CDR3 reads TGTGCCAGCAGCCCTGTAGTAGCGGGGGGCCATGAGCAGTTCTTC.

The rearrangement joins TRBV5-5 to TRBJ2-7, with TRBD2 matching over 10 bases. V trimming: 1 base; J trimming: 2 bases; junction bases outside the gene matches: 0. CDR1 and CDR2 from the germline V gene are SGHKS and YYEKEE (reference sequence). The CDR3 contains 14 residues. The CDR3, as DNA: TGTGCCAGCAGCTTGAGCGGGGGGGCCTACGAGCAGTACTTC. This encodes CASSLSGGAYEQYF.

Comments on this clone: One end of the junction varies from germline; a read error may be responsible. This sequence joins TRBV7-9 and TRBJ1-2; 7 bases line up with TRBD1. The CDR3 is 15 amino acids. Germline CDR1 SEHNR, CDR2 FQNEAQ (reference sequence). CDR3 in DNA: TGTGCCAGCAGCATGACAGGGATCTCCCTCTATAGCTACACCTTC. Protein product: CASSMTGISLYSYTF.

CDR3 nucleotides: TGTGCCTGCACTAGCGGGGGCTACAATGAGCAGTTCTTC. Residues: CACTSGGYNEQFF. J is TRBJ2-1 and V is TRBV2, with 11 bases that match TRBD2. The length of the CDR3 is 13 residues. CDR1 SNHLY and CDR2 FYNNEI come from the germline V gene. The V and J ends lost 11 bases and 3 bases, in that order; junction bases with no gene match: 3. Full variable domain (missing parts from reference TRBV2 and TRBJ2-1): EPEVTQTPSHQVTQMGQEVILRCVPISNHLYFYWYRQILGQKVEFLVSFYNNEISEKSEIFDDQFSVERPDGSNFTLKIRSTKLEDSAMYFCACTSGGYNEQFFGPGTRLTVL.

This chain joins TRBV3-1 (or the pseudogene TRBV3-2) and TRBJ2-2; no clear D. Germline values: CDR1 LGHDT, CDR2 YNNKEL (reference sequence). This CDR3 is 18 amino acids long. The V end was cut by 2 bases, the J end by 2 bases, with 18 bases between. The CDR3 DNA reads TGTGCCAGCAGCCAAATACACCAAGTAAAAACAAACACCGGGGAGCTGTTTTTT. Its translation: CASSQIHQVKTNTGELFF.

This clone was detected once. V gene TRBV7-2 combines with J gene TRBJ2-7, with 14 bases lining up with TRBD2. Trimming removed 5 bases from V and 4 bases from J; junction bases left unmatched: 7. Germline-derived CDR1 and CDR2 are SGHTA and FQGNSA. The CDR3 sequence is 16 residues long. The CDR3 spells CASSLGGLAGAYEQYF. The DNA for the CDR3 is TGTGCCAGCAGCCTAGGGGGACTAGCGGGGGCTTACGAGCAGTACTTC.